This T cell receptor (beta chain) appears in the sequencing data of a study of T cell changes during pregnancy in multiple sclerosis. Sequenced by immunoSEQ multiplex PCR; TCRdb stores in-frame clones only, minus some. The sample yields 45,000 to 65,000 clones, approximately 94% seen once. This CDR3 contains 14 residues. V lost 2 bases and J lost 6; bases outside the gene matches: 5. Germline loops: CDR1 SGHDT, CDR2 YYEEEE. The clonotype comes from a female donor with multiple sclerosis, enrolled in a pregnancy study. The material was CD8+ T cells from peripheral blood mononuclear cells, obtained in the third trimester of pregnancy. The rearrangement joins TRBV5-6 to TRBJ2-4, with TRBD2 matching 7 bases. The CDR3 sequence: CASSFLTSPNIQYF. The DNA of the CDR3 is TGTGCCAGCAGCTTCCTGACTAGCCCAAACATTCAGTACTTC.